This T cell receptor beta chain was sequenced during a study of T-cell reconstitution after alpha-beta-depleted transplantation in children. Whole-study findings and limits: From surviving recipient T cells and thymic progenitors came the high day-60 TCRbeta diversity observed in some patients. Roughly two months post-transplant, alpha-beta T cells reportedly originated from several hundred graft clones that had expanded. T-cell counts and diversity at one year post-transplant came mainly from newly produced T cells.

As to this clonotype: Its antigen is still unknown.

Preparation of the TCRbeta library used unique molecular identifiers. In TCRdb, the PCR reads were re-called with MiXCR into one record per CDR3 protein. Of 250,000 to 400,000 distinct CDR3 sequences in the sample, roughly 21% were seen once. This CDR3 comprises 14 residues. The V end lost 3 bases, the J end lost 6 bases, and 13 bases lay between the germline ends. In germline, CDR1 is SNHLY, CDR2 FYNNEI. Material: PBMCs, mostly from graft donor cells, obtained 180 days after TCRalphabeta/CD19-depleted stem cell transplant. This receptor was identified in a male patient younger than 18 who had a stem cell transplant for acute lymphoblastic leukemia, so the T cells may come from the graft donor. The chain uses TRBV2 and TRBJ2-3; D not resolved. CDR3 nucleotide sequence: TGTGCCAGCAGTGACCGCCGGCTTTCGGATACGCAGTATTTT. This encodes CASSDRRLSDTQYF.